Sequencing of this TCR beta chain was carried out in a study of T cell repertoires in cytomegalovirus infection. Across the whole study: Recently identified HLA-C-restricted and well-studied HLA-B-restricted CMV epitopes were used. Indicated by public TCR beta signatures were CMV infection and matching HLA type. Broader study findings: The ex vivo response showed dominance by HLA-C-restricted CMV-specific TCR beta clonotypes. The cumulative frequency of public TCR beta families identified carriers of CMV plus the relevant HLA.

This CDR3 contains 15 residues. V lost 2 bases and J lost 6, with 16 bases in between. Germline lookup yields CDR1 SNHLY and CDR2 FYNNEI. TCRdb reprocessed the reads via MiXCR and lists one record per CDR3 protein. The sample has about 47,000 distinct CDR3 sequences, roughly a fifth seen once; the top ten hold about 82%. A remark on this clonotype: Antigen: not known.

The chain couples TRBV2 to TRBJ1-2; D may be TRBD1 (6 bases). This sequence originates from a human donor in good health (CMV status not recorded). Some clones in this sample may be carry-over from other donors' samples. Here the sequenced sample was CD8+ T cells from cultured PBMCs, taken from culture after CMV antigen stimulation. Written as DNA, the CDR3 is TGTGCCAGCAGTGAATCGTTAGGGGGGTCCGATGGCTACACCTTC. Protein: CASSESLGGSDGYTF.